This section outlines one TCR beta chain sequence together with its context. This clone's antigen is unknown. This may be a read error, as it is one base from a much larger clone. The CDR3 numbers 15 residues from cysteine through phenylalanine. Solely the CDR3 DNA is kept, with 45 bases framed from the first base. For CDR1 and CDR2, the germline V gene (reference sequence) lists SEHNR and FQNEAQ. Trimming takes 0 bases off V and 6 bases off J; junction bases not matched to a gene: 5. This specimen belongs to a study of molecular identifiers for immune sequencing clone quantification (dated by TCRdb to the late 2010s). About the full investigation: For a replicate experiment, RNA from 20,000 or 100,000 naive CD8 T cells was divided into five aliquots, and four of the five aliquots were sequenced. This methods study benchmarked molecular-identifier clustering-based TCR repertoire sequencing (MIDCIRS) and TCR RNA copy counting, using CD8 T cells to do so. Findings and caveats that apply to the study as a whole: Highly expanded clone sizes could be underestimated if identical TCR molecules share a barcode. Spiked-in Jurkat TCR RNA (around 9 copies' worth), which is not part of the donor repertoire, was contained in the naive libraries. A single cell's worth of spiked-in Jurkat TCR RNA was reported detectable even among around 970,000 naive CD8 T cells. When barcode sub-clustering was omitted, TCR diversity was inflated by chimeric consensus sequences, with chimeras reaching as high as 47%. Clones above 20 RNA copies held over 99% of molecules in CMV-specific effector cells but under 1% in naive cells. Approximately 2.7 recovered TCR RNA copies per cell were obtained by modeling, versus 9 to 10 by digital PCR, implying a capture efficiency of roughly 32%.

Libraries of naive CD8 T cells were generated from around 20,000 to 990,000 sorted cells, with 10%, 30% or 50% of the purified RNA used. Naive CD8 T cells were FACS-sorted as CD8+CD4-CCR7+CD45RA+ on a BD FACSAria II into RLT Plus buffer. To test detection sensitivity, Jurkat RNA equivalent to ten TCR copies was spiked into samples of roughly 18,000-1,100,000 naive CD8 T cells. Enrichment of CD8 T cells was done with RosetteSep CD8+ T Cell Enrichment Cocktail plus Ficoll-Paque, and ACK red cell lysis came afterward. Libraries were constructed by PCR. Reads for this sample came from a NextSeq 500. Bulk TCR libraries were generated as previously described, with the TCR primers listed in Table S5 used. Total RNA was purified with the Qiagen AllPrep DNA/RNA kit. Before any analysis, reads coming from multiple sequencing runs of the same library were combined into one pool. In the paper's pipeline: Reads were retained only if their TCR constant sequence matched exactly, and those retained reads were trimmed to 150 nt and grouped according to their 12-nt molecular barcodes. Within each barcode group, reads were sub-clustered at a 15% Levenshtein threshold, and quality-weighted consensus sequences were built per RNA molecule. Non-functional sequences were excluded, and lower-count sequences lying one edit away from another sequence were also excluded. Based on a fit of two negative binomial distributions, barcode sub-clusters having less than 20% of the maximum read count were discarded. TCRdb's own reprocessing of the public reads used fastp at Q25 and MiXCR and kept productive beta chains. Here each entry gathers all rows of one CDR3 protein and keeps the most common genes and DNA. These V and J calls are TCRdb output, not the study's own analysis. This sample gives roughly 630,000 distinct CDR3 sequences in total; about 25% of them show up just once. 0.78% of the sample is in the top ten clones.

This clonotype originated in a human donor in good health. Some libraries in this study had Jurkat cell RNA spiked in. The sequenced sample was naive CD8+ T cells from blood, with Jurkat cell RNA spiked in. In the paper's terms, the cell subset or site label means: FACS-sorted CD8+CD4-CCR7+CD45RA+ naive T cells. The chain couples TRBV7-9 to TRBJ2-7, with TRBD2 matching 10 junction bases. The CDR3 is CASSLAPSGSSEQYF. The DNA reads TGTGCCAGCAGCTTAGCCCCTAGCGGGAGCTCCGAGCAGTACTTC. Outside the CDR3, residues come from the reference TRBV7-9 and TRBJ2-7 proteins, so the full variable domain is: DTGVSQNPRHKITKRGQNVTFRCDPISEHNRLYWYRQTLGQGPEFLTYFQNEAQLEKSRLLSDRFSAERPKGSFSTLEIQRTEQGDSAMYLCASSLAPSGSSEQYFGPGTRLTVT.